This TCR beta chain was found in a study of T cells in Graves' hyperthyroidism and ophthalmopathy. Study-wide findings and caveats: Among clonotypes expanded in thyroid above 0.001, most were also found in blood.

This clonotype was found many times. The antigen is unknown. Germline trimming cut 4 bases from V and 5 bases from J; bases unmatched to any gene: 10. Germline V gene data show CDR1 as SEHNR and CDR2 as FQNEAQ (reference sequence). This CDR3 is built from 15 residues. TCR beta CDR3 regions were amplified from RNA transcripts. First-round RT-PCR targeting the TCR CDR3 was performed with the HTBI primer set. TCRdb passed the multiplex PCR reads through MiXCR, listing each CDR3 protein once. In the table there are about 570,000 distinct CDR3 sequences, approximately 44% of which are singletons. The diagnostic basis comprised clinical symptoms, serum thyroxine and TRAb, thyroid ultrasound and orbital computed tomography.

Material for sequencing was peripheral blood or thyroid tissue (not recorded which). The sequence came from an adult woman with Graves' disease, either hyperthyroidism or ophthalmopathy (not recorded which). J is TRBJ2-5 and V is TRBV7-9; TRBD1 agrees at 7 bases. The CDR3 region is CASSSRQGGGETQYF. The CDR3 nucleotides read TGTGCCAGCAGCTCCAGACAGGGCGGAGGCGAGACCCAGTACTTC.